Sequencing of this T cell receptor (beta chain) was carried out in a study of regulatory T cells in long-lasting Graves disease. About the study: More than 5 years of antithyroid drugs with positive TSH receptor antibodies defined persistent Graves' disease. Findings of the study overall: Persistent Graves' patients had lower TCR diversity than newly diagnosed ones.

Concerning this clonotype: Its specificity is not known.

CDR1 and CDR2 (germline): SEHNR, FQNEAQ (reference sequence). This CDR3 spans 15 amino acids. V trimming: 5 bases; J trimming: 6 bases; junction bases outside the gene matches: 7. Noted time point: persistent/refractory GD, antithyroid drugs over 5 years with positive TRAb. PBMCs were the source of the RNA used for TCR sequencing. Construction of the TCR beta libraries employed iRepertoire HTBI primers in conjunction with Arm-PCR of CDR3 regions. Via MiXCR, TCRdb re-called the multiplex PCR reads, giving one row per CDR3 protein. The sample has about 340,000 distinct CDR3 sequences, 15% to 20% seen once.

The rearrangement links TRBV7-9 to TRBJ1-5; 10 nucleotides agree with TRBD1. This TCR was recovered from a female donor with Graves disease. The sequences come from peripheral blood mononuclear cells (PBMCs), collected when the disease was refractory, from a patient treated with antithyroid drugs. CDR3 nucleotide sequence: TGTGCCAGCAGCCGGGGACAGGGGATTCGTCAGCCCCAGCATTTT. Amino acid sequence: CASSRGQGIRQPQHF.